Listed below are T cell receptor beta chains from one sample, sequenced in a study of breast tumors, draining lymph nodes, adjacent tissues. TCRdb re-called the multiplex PCR reads through MiXCR, storing one row per CDR3 protein. Of more than 200,000 distinct CDR3 sequences listed, less than 40% are singletons. The specimen was axillary lymph node tissue. These receptors were obtained from a female donor with breast cancer. Some clones in this sample may be carry-over from other donors' samples. Each CDR3 is given with its conserved first and last residue. A D gene is named only where the DNA matches it firmly. Clone size is given for some rows only: seen once, a few or many times, or a class if the clone is expanded.

clone size: .
V gene: TRBV11-2
D gene: .
J gene: TRBJ2-2
CDR3 protein: CASSFRWNTGELFF
CDR3 DNA: TGTGCCAGCAGCTTTCGCTGGAACACCGGGGAGCTGTTTTTT

clone size: many
V gene: TRBV6-2/TRBV6-3
D gene: TRBD1
J gene: TRBJ1-5
CDR3 protein: CASSLRGTGGGYQPQHF
CDR3 DNA: TGTGCCAGCAGTCTACGGGGGACAGGGGGCGGCTACCAGCCCCAGCATTTT

clone size: few
V gene: TRBV20-1
D gene: TRBD2
J gene: TRBJ2-4
CDR3 protein: CSARDAGGQNIQYF
CDR3 DNA: TGCAGTGCTAGAGATGCGGGAGGGCAAAACATTCAGTACTTC

clone size: many
V gene: TRBV5-1
D gene: TRBD2
J gene: TRBJ2-7
CDR3 protein: CASSAASGRAREQYF
CDR3 DNA: TGCGCCAGCAGCGCCGCTAGCGGGAGGGCCCGCGAGCAGTACTTC

clone size: .
V gene: TRBV19
D gene: TRBD1
J gene: TRBJ1-5
CDR3 protein: CASRTGDGRNQPQHF
CDR3 DNA: TGTGCCAGTAGGACAGGGGACGGGAGAAATCAGCCCCAGCATTTT

clone size: many
V gene: TRBV5-1
D gene: .
J gene: TRBJ1-6
CDR3 protein: CASRAGLNSPLHF
CDR3 DNA: TGCGCCAGCAGGGCAGGGTTAAATTCACCCCTCCACTTT

clone size: .
V gene: TRBV5-6
D gene: .
J gene: TRBJ1-4
CDR3 protein: CASSSTTVNEKLFF
CDR3 DNA: TGTGCCAGCAGCTCGACGACAGTGAATGAAAAACTGTTTTTT

clone size: many
V gene: TRBV30
D gene: .
J gene: TRBJ2-7
CDR3 protein: CAWSALERYEQYF
CDR3 DNA: TGTGCCTGGAGTGCACTTGAACGATACGAGCAGTACTTC

clone size: many
V gene: TRBV7-9
D gene: TRBD2
J gene: TRBJ2-5
CDR3 protein: CASSPGTRASETQYF
CDR3 DNA: TGTGCCAGCAGCCCCGGGACTAGGGCGTCAGAGACCCAGTACTTC

clone size: .
V gene: TRBV9
D gene: .
J gene: TRBJ1-4
CDR3 protein: CASTQGRGEKLFF
CDR3 DNA: TGTGCCAGCACCCAGGGGAGGGGCGAAAAACTGTTTTTT

clone size: .
V gene: TRBV7-2
D gene: .
J gene: TRBJ1-6
CDR3 protein: CASSSGVNSPLHF
CDR3 DNA: TGTGCCAGCAGCTCAGGGGTCAATTCACCCCTCCACTTT

clone size: many
V gene: TRBV15
D gene: .
J gene: TRBJ2-1
CDR3 protein: CATSRGGHMSYNEQFF
CDR3 DNA: TGTGCCACCAGCAGAGGGGGACACATGTCCTACAATGAGCAGTTCTTC

clone size: many
V gene: TRBV14
D gene: .
J gene: TRBJ2-7
CDR3 protein: CASSQAIKREQYF
CDR3 DNA: TGTGCCAGCAGCCAAGCCATAAAAAGGGAGCAGTACTTC

clone size: once
V gene: TRBV29-1
D gene: .
J gene: TRBJ1-2
CDR3 protein: CSVAQGYSPSGNTF
CDR3 DNA: TGCAGCGTTGCTCAAGGATACAGTCCCTCTGGAAACACCTTC

clone size: once
V gene: TRBV27
D gene: .
J gene: TRBJ2-1
CDR3 protein: CASSFRTYNEQLF
CDR3 DNA: TGTGCCAGCAGTTTCCGTACCTACAATGAGCAGCTCTTC

clone size: many
V gene: TRBV5-6
D gene: .
J gene: TRBJ1-3
CDR3 protein: CASSLSPGLGGNTIYF
CDR3 DNA: TGTGCCAGCAGCTTGTCTCCGGGTCTAGGGGGAAACACCATATATTTT

clone size: many
V gene: TRBV12-3/TRBV12-4
D gene: .
J gene: TRBJ2-3
CDR3 protein: CASSRLHSDTQYF
CDR3 DNA: TGTGCCAGCAGTCGACTGCACTCAGATACGCAGTATTTT

clone size: many
V gene: TRBV29-1
D gene: TRBD2
J gene: TRBJ2-1
CDR3 protein: CSVDGGAGAPNEQFF
CDR3 DNA: TGCAGCGTTGACGGGGGGGCAGGCGCCCCCAATGAGCAGTTCTTC

clone size: .
V gene: TRBV29-1
D gene: TRBD1
J gene: TRBJ2-3
CDR3 protein: CSVATGRADTQYF
CDR3 DNA: TGCAGCGTTGCGACAGGGAGAGCAGATACGCAGTATTTT

clone size: .
V gene: TRBV27
D gene: TRBD2
J gene: TRBJ2-7
CDR3 protein: CASSTGLAGAEQYF
CDR3 DNA: TGTGCCAGCAGTACCGGACTAGCGGGAGCCGAGCAGTACTTC

clone size: many
V gene: TRBV7-3
D gene: TRBD1
J gene: TRBJ2-3
CDR3 protein: CASSLNTGVDTQYF
CDR3 DNA: TGTGCCAGCAGCTTAAATACAGGGGTAGATACGCAGTATTTT

clone size: .
V gene: TRBV29-1
D gene: .
J gene: TRBJ2-7
CDR3 protein: CSAQEGISYEQYF
CDR3 DNA: TGCAGCGCCCAGGAGGGGATCTCCTACGAGCAGTACTTC

clone size: many
V gene: TRBV11-2
D gene: TRBD2
J gene: TRBJ2-5
CDR3 protein: CASSPPRAGGGGQETQYF
CDR3 DNA: TGTGCCAGCAGCCCACCTCGGGCGGGAGGAGGGGGGCAAGAGACCCAGTACTTC

clone size: .
V gene: TRBV29-1
D gene: .
J gene: TRBJ1-2
CDR3 protein: CSVGGGTPPYGYTF
CDR3 DNA: TGCAGCGTGGGCGGGGGGACCCCACCCTATGGCTACACCTTC

clone size: many
V gene: TRBV9
D gene: .
J gene: TRBJ1-3
CDR3 protein: CASSPSGNTIYF
CDR3 DNA: TGTGCCAGCAGCCCCTCTGGAAACACCATATATTTT

clone size: many
V gene: TRBV29-1
D gene: .
J gene: TRBJ2-3
CDR3 protein: CSATRTDTQYF
CDR3 DNA: TGCAGTGCTACCCGTACAGATACGCAGTATTTT

clone size: many
V gene: TRBV20-1
D gene: TRBD1
J gene: TRBJ1-6
CDR3 protein: CSARATGVSPLHF
CDR3 DNA: TGCAGTGCTAGAGCGACAGGGGTTTCACCCCTCCACTTT

clone size: many
V gene: TRBV19
D gene: .
J gene: TRBJ1-4
CDR3 protein: CATSRDANEKLFF
CDR3 DNA: TGTGCCACCTCCCGGGATGCTAATGAAAAACTGTTTTTT

clone size: .
V gene: TRBV7-8
D gene: .
J gene: TRBJ2-5
CDR3 protein: CASSLEGFGGTQYF
CDR3 DNA: TGTGCCAGCAGCTTAGAGGGATTCGGGGGGACCCAGTACTTC

clone size: many
V gene: TRBV5-1
D gene: TRBD1
J gene: TRBJ2-5
CDR3 protein: CASSFDVGRGPRETQYF
CDR3 DNA: TGCGCCAGCAGCTTCGACGTGGGCAGGGGGCCTCGGGAGACCCAGTACTTC

clone size: .
V gene: TRBV9
D gene: TRBD1
J gene: TRBJ1-6
CDR3 protein: CASSVQGAPPLHF
CDR3 DNA: TGTGCCAGCAGCGTACAGGGGGCTCCACCCCTCCACTTT

clone size: many
V gene: TRBV6-6
D gene: TRBD2
J gene: TRBJ2-1
CDR3 protein: CASSSPGLVTNEQFF
CDR3 DNA: TGTGCCAGCAGTTCCCCGGGACTAGTAACCAATGAGCAGTTCTTC

clone size: many
V gene: TRBV29-1
D gene: .
J gene: TRBJ2-7
CDR3 protein: CSVGRGVGYEQYF
CDR3 DNA: TGCAGCGTGGGTCGTGGGGTGGGCTACGAGCAGTACTTC

clone size: .
V gene: TRBV7-6
D gene: TRBD1
J gene: TRBJ2-6
CDR3 protein: CASSLGQGRRTEAF
CDR3 DNA: TGTGCCAGCAGCTTAGGACAGGGGAGGAGGACTGAAGCTTTC

clone size: many
V gene: TRBV20-1
D gene: .
J gene: TRBJ2-2
CDR3 protein: CSAPSEHLNTGELFF
CDR3 DNA: TGCAGTGCCCCGTCGGAGCACCTGAACACCGGGGAGCTGTTTTTT

clone size: many
V gene: TRBV25-1
D gene: .
J gene: TRBJ2-3
CDR3 protein: CASSDEGGHTDTQYF
CDR3 DNA: TGTGCCAGCAGTGACGAGGGCGGGCACACAGATACGCAGTATTTT

clone size: .
V gene: TRBV27
D gene: TRBD1
J gene: TRBJ2-7
CDR3 protein: CASSYERQGLSYEQYF
CDR3 DNA: TGTGCCAGCAGTTATGAGAGACAGGGGCTCTCCTACGAGCAGTACTTC

clone size: .
V gene: TRBV20-1
D gene: .
J gene: TRBJ2-1
CDR3 protein: CSAQTGSSYNEQFF
CDR3 DNA: TGCAGTGCACAGACAGGCAGCTCCTACAATGAGCAGTTCTTC

clone size: many
V gene: TRBV6-1
D gene: .
J gene: TRBJ1-5
CDR3 protein: CASINSQGSGNQPQHF
CDR3 DNA: TGTGCCAGCATTAACTCGCAGGGGTCGGGGAATCAGCCCCAGCATTTT

clone size: many
V gene: TRBV7-6
D gene: .
J gene: TRBJ2-3
CDR3 protein: CASSLATRPPDTQYF
CDR3 DNA: TGTGCCAGCAGCTTAGCGACCCGACCCCCGGATACGCAGTATTTT

clone size: many
V gene: TRBV30
D gene: TRBD2
J gene: TRBJ2-7
CDR3 protein: CAWKRSSGTYEQYF
CDR3 DNA: TGTGCCTGGAAGAGGTCTAGCGGGACGTACGAGCAGTACTTC

clone size: many
V gene: TRBV9
D gene: .
J gene: TRBJ2-7
CDR3 protein: CASSVAHTAIGEQYF
CDR3 DNA: TGTGCCAGCAGCGTAGCCCACACGGCGATTGGCGAGCAGTACTTC

clone size: many
V gene: TRBV24-1
D gene: .
J gene: TRBJ2-7
CDR3 protein: CATSDPHRDSYEQYF
CDR3 DNA: TGTGCCACCAGTGACCCGCACAGGGATTCCTACGAGCAGTACTTC

clone size: many
V gene: TRBV19
D gene: .
J gene: TRBJ2-1
CDR3 protein: CASSIDIYNEQFF
CDR3 DNA: TGTGCCAGTAGTATAGACATCTACAATGAGCAGTTCTTC

clone size: .
V gene: TRBV24-1
D gene: .
J gene: TRBJ2-3
CDR3 protein: CATSDPGEPTDTQYF
CDR3 DNA: TGTGCCACCAGTGACCCCGGAGAGCCCACAGATACGCAGTATTTT

clone size: many
V gene: TRBV29-1
D gene: .
J gene: TRBJ2-1
CDR3 protein: CSVCQDSINEQFF
CDR3 DNA: TGCAGCGTCTGCCAAGACTCCATCAATGAGCAGTTCTTC

clone size: .
V gene: TRBV29-1
D gene: .
J gene: TRBJ2-4
CDR3 protein: CSAPTGKWRPAKNIQYF
CDR3 DNA: TGCAGCGCCCCTACAGGGAAATGGCGACCAGCCAAAAACATTCAGTACTTC

clone size: .
V gene: TRBV6-5
D gene: .
J gene: TRBJ2-1
CDR3 protein: CASSYSRGPNEQFF
CDR3 DNA: TGTGCCAGCAGTTACTCGAGGGGCCCCAATGAGCAGTTCTTC

clone size: .
V gene: TRBV18
D gene: .
J gene: TRBJ1-3
CDR3 protein: CASSPYSSPSGNTIYF
CDR3 DNA: TGTGCCAGCTCTCCTTACTCCAGTCCCTCTGGAAACACCATATATTTT

clone size: few
V gene: TRBV2
D gene: TRBD1
J gene: TRBJ1-1
CDR3 protein: CASSVQGGNTEAFF
CDR3 DNA: TGTGCCAGCAGTGTCCAAGGGGGCAACACTGAAGCTTTCTTT

clone size: .
V gene: TRBV7-6
D gene: .
J gene: TRBJ2-2
CDR3 protein: CASRRSNTGELFF
CDR3 DNA: TGTGCCAGCAGGCGGTCGAACACCGGGGAGCTGTTTTTT

clone size: many
V gene: TRBV5-1
D gene: .
J gene: TRBJ2-6
CDR3 protein: CASAMVAGANVLTF
CDR3 DNA: TGCGCCAGCGCCATGGTAGCTGGGGCCAACGTCCTGACTTTC